The TCR beta chain described here comes from a study of Graves' ophthalmopathy and Graves' hyperthyroidism. Beta-chain TCR CDR3 regions were amplified from RNA transcripts. Investigators did first-round RT-PCR with HTBI primers, then second-round multiplex PCR. From the multiplex PCR reads, TCRdb called clonotypes with MiXCR, one entry per CDR3 protein. The sample lists about 200,000 distinct CDR3 sequences; 25% to 30% were seen once. The CDR3 spans 14 residues. The trim removed 6 bases at V and 6 bases at J, leaving 7 bases unmatched. Germline V gene sequence: CDR1 SNHLY, CDR2 FYNNEI. At least ten counts were recorded for this clonotype. Its target is not known. Study-level points and caveats: Thyroid clonotypes that were expanded above 0.001 frequency mostly also appeared in blood. The model reached 70.59% sensitivity and around 72% specificity for predicting ophthalmopathy progression.

Certain patients, namely those with other autoimmune diseases, uncontrolled infections, pregnancy or lactation, were excluded. Diagnosis relied on clinical symptoms, serum thyroxine, TRAb, thyroid ultrasound and orbital computed tomography. The TCR comes from a man aged 50 or older with Graves' ophthalmopathy. Sample: peripheral blood. The chain combines TRBV2 with TRBJ1-5; 8 bases are shared with TRBD1. CDR3 protein: CASRTDRGLQPQHF. The CDR3, as DNA: TGTGCCAGCAGAACCGACAGGGGACTTCAGCCCCAGCATTTT.